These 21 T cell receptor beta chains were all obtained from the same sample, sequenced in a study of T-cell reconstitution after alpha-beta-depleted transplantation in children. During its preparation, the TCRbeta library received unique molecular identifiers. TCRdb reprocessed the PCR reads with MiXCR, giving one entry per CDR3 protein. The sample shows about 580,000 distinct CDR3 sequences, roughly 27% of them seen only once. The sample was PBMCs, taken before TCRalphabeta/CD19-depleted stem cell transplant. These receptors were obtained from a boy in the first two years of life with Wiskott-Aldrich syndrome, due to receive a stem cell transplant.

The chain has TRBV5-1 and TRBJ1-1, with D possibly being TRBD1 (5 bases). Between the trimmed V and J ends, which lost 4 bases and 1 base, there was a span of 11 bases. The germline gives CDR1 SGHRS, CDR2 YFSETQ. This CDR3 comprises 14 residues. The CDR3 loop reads CASSKQTGNTEAFF. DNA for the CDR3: TGCGCCAGCAGCAAACAAACAGGGAACACTGAAGCTTTCTTT.

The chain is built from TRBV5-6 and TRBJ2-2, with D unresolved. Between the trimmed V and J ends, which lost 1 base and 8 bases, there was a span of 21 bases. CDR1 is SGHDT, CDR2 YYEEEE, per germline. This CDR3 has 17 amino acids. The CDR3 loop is CASSLRLAHYVSGELFF. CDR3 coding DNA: TGTGCCAGCAGCTTGCGGCTCGCCCACTACGTATCTGGGGAGCTGTTTTTT.

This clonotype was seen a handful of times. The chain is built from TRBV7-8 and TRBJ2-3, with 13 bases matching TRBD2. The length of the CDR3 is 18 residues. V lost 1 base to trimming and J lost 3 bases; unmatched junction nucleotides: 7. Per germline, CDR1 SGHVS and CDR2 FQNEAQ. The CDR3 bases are TGTGCCAGCAGCTTAGTCGGACTAGCGGGAGCTGGGACAGATACGCAGTATTTT. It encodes CASSLVGLAGAGTDTQYF. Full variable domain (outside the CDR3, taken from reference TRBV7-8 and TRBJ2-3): GAGVSQSPRYKVAKRGQDVALRCDPISGHVSLFWYQQALGQGPEFLTYFQNEAQLDKSGLPSDRFFAERPEGSVSTLKIQRTQQEDSAVYLCASSLVGLAGAGTDTQYFGPGTRLTVL.

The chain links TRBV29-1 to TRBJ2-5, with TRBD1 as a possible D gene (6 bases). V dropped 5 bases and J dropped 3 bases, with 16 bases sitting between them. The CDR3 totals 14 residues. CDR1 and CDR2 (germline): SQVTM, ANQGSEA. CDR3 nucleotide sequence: TGCAGCGTTTTCCACCAGGGGCTAAAAGAGACCCAGTACTTC. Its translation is CSVFHQGLKETQYF.

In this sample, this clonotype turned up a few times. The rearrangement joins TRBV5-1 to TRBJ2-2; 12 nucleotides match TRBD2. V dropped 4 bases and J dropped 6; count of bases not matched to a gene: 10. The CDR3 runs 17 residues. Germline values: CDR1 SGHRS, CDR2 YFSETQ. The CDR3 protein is CASSPLTSGSLSGELFF. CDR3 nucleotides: TGCGCCAGCAGCCCTCTGACTAGCGGGAGTCTTTCCGGGGAGCTGTTTTTT.

In DNA, the CDR3 is TGTGCCAGCAGCCAAGATCACAGCGGACTAGCGGGAATTGGAAAAGAGACCCAGTACTTC. Protein: CASSQDHSGLAGIGKETQYF. The rearrangement uses TRBV14 and TRBJ2-5; TRBD2 matches at 12 bases. Germline CDR1 reads SGHDN; CDR2 reads FVKESK. Trimming removed 0 bases from V and 3 bases from J; junction bases left unmatched: 14. This CDR3 is built from 20 residues. Full variable domain (missing parts from reference TRBV14 and TRBJ2-5): EAGVTQFPSHSVIEKGQTVTLRCDPISGHDNLYWYRRVMGKEIKFLLHFVKESKQDESGMPNNRFLAERTGGTYSTLKVQPAELEDSGVYFCASSQDHSGLAGIGKETQYFGPGTRLLVL.

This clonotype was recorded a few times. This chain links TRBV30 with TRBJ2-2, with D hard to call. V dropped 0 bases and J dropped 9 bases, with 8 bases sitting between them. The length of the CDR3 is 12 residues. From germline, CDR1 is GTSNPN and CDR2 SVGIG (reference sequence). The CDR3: CAWSVLGRELFF. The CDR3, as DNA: TGTGCCTGGAGTGTGCTCGGCCGGGAGCTGTTTTTT.

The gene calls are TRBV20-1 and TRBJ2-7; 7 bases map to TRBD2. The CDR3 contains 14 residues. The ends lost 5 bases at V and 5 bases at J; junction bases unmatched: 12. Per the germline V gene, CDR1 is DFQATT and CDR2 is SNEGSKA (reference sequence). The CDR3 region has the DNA TGCAGTGCTGCCTCCGGGACTATTCGGAACGAGCAGTACTTC. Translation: CSAASGTIRNEQYF.

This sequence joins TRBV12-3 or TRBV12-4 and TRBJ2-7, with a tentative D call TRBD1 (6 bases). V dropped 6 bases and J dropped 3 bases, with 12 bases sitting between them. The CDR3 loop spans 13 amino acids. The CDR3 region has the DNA TGTGCCAGCAGGCCGGGACAAAGCTACGAGCAGTACTTC. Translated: CASRPGQSYEQYF.

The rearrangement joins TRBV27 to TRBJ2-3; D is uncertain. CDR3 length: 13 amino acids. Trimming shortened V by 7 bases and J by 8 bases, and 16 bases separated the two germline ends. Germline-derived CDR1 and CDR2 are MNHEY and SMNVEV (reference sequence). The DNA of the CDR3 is TGTGCCAGCACCACAAAAACCGGATTTACGCAGTATTTT. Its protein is CASTTKTGFTQYF.

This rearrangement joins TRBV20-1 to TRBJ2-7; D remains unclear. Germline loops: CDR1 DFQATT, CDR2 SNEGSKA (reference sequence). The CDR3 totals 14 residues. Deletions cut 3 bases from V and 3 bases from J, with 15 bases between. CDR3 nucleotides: TGCAGTGCTAGTCCCAGGTGGACGTACTACGAGCAGTACTTC. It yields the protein CSASPRWTYYEQYF.

CDR3 coding DNA: TGCGCCAGCAGCTTGGAACCCTTTGGCGAGCAGTACTTC. Translated: CASSLEPFGEQYF. V usage is TRBV5-1 and J usage is TRBJ2-7, with unresolved D. The V end was cut by 0 bases, the J end by 6 bases, with 10 bases between. The CDR3 is 13 residues long. In germline, CDR1 is SGHRS, CDR2 YFSETQ.

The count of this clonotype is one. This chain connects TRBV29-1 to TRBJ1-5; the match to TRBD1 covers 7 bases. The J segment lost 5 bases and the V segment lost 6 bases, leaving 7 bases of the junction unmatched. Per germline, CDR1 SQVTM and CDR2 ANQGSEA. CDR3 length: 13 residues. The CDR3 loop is CSVAGTVDQPQHF. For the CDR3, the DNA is TGCAGCGTCGCCGGGACAGTCGATCAGCCCCAGCATTTT.

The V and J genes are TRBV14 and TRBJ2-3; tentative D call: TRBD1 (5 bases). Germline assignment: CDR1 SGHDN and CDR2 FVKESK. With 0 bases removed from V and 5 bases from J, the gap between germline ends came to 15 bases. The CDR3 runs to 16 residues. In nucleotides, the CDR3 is TGTGCCAGCAGCCAAGATTGGGGCCGGCAGTTAGATACGCAGTATTTT. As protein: CASSQDWGRQLDTQYF.

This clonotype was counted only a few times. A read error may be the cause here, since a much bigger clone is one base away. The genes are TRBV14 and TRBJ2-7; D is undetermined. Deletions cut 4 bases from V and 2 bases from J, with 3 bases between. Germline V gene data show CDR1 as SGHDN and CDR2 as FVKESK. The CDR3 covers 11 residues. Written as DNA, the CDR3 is TGTGCCAGCAGCCCCCCCTACGAGCAGTACTTC. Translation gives CASSPPYEQYF. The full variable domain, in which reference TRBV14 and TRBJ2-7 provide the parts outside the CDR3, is EAGVTQFPSHSVIEKGQTVTLRCDPISGHDNLYWYRRVMGKEIKFLLHFVKESKQDESGMPNNRFLAERTGGTYSTLKVQPAELEDSGVYFCASSPPYEQYFGPGTRLTVT.

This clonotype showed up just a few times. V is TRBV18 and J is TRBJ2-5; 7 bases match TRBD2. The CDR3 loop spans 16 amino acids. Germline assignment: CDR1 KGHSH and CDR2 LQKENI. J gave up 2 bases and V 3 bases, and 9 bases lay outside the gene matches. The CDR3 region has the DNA TGTGCCAGCTCACCCCGCCCGGGGGGACCTCAAGAGACCCAGTACTTC. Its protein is CASSPRPGGPQETQYF.

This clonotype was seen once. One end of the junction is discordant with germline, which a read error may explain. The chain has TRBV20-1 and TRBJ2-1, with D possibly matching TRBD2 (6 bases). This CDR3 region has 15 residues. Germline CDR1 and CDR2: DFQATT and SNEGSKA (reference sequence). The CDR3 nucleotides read TGCAATGCTAGACGGGGGTGGATCGGGTCTAATGAGCAGTTCTTC. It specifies CNARRGWIGSNEQFF.

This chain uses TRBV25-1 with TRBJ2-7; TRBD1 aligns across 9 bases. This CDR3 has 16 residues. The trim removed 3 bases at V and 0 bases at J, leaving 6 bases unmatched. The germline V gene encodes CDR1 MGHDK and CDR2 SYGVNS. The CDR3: CASSDPRTGASYEQYF. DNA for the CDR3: TGTGCCAGCAGTGACCCCCGGACAGGGGCCTCCTACGAGCAGTACTTC.

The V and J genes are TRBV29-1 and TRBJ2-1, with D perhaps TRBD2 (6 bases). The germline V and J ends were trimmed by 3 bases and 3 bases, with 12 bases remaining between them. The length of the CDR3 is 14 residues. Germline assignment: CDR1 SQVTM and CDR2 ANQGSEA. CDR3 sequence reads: CSVEEGLSYNEQFF. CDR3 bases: TGCAGCGTTGAGGAGGGACTTAGCTACAATGAGCAGTTCTTC.

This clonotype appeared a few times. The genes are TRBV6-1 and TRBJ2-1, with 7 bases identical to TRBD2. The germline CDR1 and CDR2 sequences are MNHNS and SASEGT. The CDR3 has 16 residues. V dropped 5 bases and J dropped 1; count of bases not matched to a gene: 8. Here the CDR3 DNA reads TGTGCCAGCAGTCGACAAAGCGGGACGTCCTACAATGAGCAGTTCTTC. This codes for CASSRQSGTSYNEQFF.

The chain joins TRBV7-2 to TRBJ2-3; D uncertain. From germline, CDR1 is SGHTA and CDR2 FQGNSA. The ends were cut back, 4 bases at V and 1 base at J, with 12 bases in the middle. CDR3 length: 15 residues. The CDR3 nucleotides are TGTGCCAGCAGCTGGGTAGAACTTCGCACAGATACGCAGTATTTT. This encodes CASSWVELRTDTQYF.